The clone carrying this TCR beta chain was counted only a few times. The target antigen is unknown. This record belongs to a study of CD8 T cells in ankylosing spondylitis. Study-wide results and limits: As reported, disease-linked clones showed significant enrichment in matched ankylosing spondylitis synovial fluid. Some of these motif variants have turned up before, in reports on reactive arthritis synovial fluid and blood. Characteristic of ankylosing spondylitis blood, it appeared, was a TCR beta motif comprising several highly homologous variants. Relatively rare in peripheral blood, disease-linked clones were also CD8+.

CDR1 and CDR2 (germline): SGHTA, FQGNSA. CDR3 length equals 14 residues. V lost 5 bases and J lost 4; bases outside the gene matches: 4. Scientists made TCR beta libraries using quantitative 5'-RACE with molecular barcodes. TCRdb analysed the 5' RACE reads with MiXCR anew, one entry per CDR3 protein. The table has some 330,000 distinct CDR3 sequences, 8% seen once. This receptor was taken from a male donor with ankylosing spondylitis. Sequencing was carried out using blood, either unsorted or a sorted T cell fraction (not recorded which). This chain links TRBV7-2 with TRBJ1-4; 7 positions match TRBD1. The CDR3 reads CASSGTDFNEKLFF. DNA for the CDR3: TGTGCCAGCAGCGGGACAGATTTTAATGAAAAACTGTTTTTT.